The entry below describes one T cell receptor beta chain. In the source study's methods: Researchers report that nucleated cell counts were estimated from reference gene primer amplification. This table comes from immunoSEQ multiplex PCR, and its TCRdb copy is limited to in-frame clones, with some not included. V, J and clone size derive from that table, while D and trimming were established from the DNA sequence. The table has under 200,000 clones, 60% to 85% seen once; the top ten hold roughly 17%. This entry belongs to a study of blood T cell repertoires in COVID-19. For the study at large: Samples came from the United States, Italy and Spain, spanning acute and convalescent COVID-19. The analysed material was cDNA or gDNA that came from T cells, B-cell-depleted T cells, or PBMCs.

Per the germline V gene, CDR1 is MNHEY and CDR2 is SMNVEV (reference sequence). V gave up 2 bases and J gave up 2 bases; unmatched junction bases: 5. The CDR3 loop spans 16 amino acids. The chain recombines TRBV27 with TRBJ2-1; 8 bases match TRBD2. Sequenced input: peripheral blood. The receptor's source is a man between 60 and 70 years old with active or convalescent COVID-19. CDR3 residues: CASSLKPSGPYNEQFF. Written as DNA, the CDR3 is TGTGCCAGCAGTTTAAAACCTAGCGGGCCCTACAATGAGCAGTTCTTC.